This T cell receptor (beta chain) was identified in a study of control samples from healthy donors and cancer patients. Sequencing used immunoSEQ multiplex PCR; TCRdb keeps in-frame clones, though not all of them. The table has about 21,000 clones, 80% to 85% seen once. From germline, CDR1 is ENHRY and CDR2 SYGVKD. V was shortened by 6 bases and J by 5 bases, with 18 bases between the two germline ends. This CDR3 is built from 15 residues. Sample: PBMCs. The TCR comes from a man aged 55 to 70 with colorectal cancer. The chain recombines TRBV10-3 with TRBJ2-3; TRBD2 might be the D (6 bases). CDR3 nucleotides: TGTGCCATCAGGTTGCTCGCGGGGCGGGAAGATACGCAGTATTTT. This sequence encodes CAIRLLAGREDTQYF.